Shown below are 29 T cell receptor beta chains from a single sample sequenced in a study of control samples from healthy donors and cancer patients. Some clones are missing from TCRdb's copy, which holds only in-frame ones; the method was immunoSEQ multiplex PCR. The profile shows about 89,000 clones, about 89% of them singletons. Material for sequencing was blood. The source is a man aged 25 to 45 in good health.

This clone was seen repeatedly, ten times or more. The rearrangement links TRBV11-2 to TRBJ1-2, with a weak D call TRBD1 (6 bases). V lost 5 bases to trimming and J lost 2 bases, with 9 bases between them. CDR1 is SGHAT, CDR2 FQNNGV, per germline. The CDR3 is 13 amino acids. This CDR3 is CASSQDRNYGYTF. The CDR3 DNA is TGTGCCAGCAGCCAGGACAGAAACTATGGCTACACCTTC.

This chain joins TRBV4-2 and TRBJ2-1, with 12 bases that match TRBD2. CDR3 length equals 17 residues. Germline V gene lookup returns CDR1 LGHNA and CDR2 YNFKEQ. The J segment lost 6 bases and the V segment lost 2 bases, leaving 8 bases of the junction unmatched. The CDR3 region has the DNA TGTGCCAGCAGCCAACTATATCTAGCGGGGGGGTCCAATGAGCAGTTCTTC. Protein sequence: CASSQLYLAGGSNEQFF.

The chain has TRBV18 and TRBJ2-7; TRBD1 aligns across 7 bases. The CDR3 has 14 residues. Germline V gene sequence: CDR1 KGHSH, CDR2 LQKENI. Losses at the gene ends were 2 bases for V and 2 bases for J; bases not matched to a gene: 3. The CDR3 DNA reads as TGTGCCAGCTCACCAGACAGGGCAGCCTACGAGCAGTACTTC. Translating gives CASSPDRAAYEQYF.

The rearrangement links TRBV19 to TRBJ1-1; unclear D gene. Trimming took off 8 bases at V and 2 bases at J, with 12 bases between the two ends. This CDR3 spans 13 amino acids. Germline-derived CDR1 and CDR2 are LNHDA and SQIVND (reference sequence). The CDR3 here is CASSIGSNTEAFF. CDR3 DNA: TGTGCCAGTTCGATAGGGAGCAACACTGAAGCTTTCTTT.

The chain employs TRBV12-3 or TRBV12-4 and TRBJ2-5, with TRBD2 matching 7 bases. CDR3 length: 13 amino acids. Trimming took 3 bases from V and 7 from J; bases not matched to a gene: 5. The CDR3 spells CASSFSGEGTQYF. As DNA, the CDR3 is TGTGCCAGCAGTTTCTCCGGGGAGGGGACCCAGTACTTC.

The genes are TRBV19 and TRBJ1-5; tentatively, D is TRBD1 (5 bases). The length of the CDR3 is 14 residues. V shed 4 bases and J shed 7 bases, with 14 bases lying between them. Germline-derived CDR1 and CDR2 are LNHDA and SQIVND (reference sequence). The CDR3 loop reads CASSSSGARQPQHF. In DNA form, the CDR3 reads TGTGCCAGTAGTAGTTCCGGGGCCCGGCAGCCCCAGCATTTT.

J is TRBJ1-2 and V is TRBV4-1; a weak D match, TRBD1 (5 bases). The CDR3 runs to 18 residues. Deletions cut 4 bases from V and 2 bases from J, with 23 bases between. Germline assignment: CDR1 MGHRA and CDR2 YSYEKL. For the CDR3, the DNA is TGCGCCAGCAGCCCCTGGGGGAGGGGAGGGCGGTCGAACTATGGCTACACCTTC. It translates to CASSPWGRGGRSNYGYTF.

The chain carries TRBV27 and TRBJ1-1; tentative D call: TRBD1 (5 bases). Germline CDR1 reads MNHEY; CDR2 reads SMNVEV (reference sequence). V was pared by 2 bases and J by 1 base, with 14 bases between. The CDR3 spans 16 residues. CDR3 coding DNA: TGTGCCAGCAGTTTAGAGGGGTGGGGTCAGAACACTGAAGCTTTCTTT. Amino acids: CASSLEGWGQNTEAFF.

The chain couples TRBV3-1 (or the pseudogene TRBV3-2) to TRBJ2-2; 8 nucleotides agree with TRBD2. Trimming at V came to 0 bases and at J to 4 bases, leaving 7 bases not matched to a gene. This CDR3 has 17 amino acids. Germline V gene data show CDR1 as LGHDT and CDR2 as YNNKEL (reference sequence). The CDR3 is CASSQDAGGATTGELFF. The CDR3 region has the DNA TGTGCCAGCAGCCAAGATGCCGGGGGGGCCACCACCGGGGAGCTGTTTTTT.

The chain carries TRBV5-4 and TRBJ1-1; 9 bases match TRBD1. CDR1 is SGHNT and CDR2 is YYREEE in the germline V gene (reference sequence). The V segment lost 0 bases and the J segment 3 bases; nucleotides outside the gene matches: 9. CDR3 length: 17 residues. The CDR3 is CASSLDLLQGADTEAFF. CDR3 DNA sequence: TGTGCCAGCAGCTTGGACCTTTTACAGGGGGCGGACACTGAAGCTTTCTTT.

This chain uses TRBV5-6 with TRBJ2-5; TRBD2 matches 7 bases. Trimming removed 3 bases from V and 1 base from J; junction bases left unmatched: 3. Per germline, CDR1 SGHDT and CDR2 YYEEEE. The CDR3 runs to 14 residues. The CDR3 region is CASSSGGIQETQYF. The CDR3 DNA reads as TGTGCCAGCAGCTCCGGGGGGATCCAAGAGACCCAGTACTTC.

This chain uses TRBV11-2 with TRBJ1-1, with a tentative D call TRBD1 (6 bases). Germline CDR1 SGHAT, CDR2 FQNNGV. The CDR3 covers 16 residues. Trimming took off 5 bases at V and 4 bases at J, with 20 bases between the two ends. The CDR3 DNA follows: TGTGCCAGCAGCCACCAGCAAACTACAGGGTCCACTGAAGCTTTCTTT. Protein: CASSHQQTTGSTEAFF.

The CDR3 region has the DNA TGTGCCAGCAGCCGCGGAGCGAACCTGAACACTGAAGCTTTCTTT. It codes for CASSRGANLNTEAFF. V and J are TRBV3-1 (or the pseudogene TRBV3-2) and TRBJ1-1; D is unresolved. The germline V and J ends were trimmed by 4 bases and 0 bases, with 12 bases remaining between them. The germline CDR1 and CDR2 sequences are LGHDT and YNNKEL (reference sequence). The CDR3 totals 15 residues.

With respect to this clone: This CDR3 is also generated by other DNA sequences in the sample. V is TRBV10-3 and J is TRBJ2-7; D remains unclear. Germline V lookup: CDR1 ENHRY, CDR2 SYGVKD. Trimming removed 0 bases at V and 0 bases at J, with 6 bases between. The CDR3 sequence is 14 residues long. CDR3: CAISESGGSYEQYF. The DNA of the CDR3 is TGTGCCATCAGTGAGTCAGGCGGCTCCTACGAGCAGTACTTC.

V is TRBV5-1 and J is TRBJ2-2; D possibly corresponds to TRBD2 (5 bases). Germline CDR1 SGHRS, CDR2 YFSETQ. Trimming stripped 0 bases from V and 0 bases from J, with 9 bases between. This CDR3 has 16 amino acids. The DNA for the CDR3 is TGCGCCAGCAGCTTGGCGGGGTACCCGAACACCGGGGAGCTGTTTTTT. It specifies CASSLAGYPNTGELFF.

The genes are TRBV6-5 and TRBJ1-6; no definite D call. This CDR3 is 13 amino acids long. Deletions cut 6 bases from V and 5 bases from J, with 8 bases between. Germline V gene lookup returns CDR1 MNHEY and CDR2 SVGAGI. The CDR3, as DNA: TGTGCCAGCAGAGAGACTAATAATTCACCCCTCCACTTT. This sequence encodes CASRETNNSPLHF.

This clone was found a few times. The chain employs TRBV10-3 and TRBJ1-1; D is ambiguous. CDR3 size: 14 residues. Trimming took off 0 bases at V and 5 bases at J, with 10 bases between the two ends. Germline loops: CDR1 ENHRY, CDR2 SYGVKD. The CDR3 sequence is CAISESGRGTEAFF. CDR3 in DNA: TGTGCCATCAGTGAGTCTGGGAGAGGGACTGAAGCTTTCTTT.

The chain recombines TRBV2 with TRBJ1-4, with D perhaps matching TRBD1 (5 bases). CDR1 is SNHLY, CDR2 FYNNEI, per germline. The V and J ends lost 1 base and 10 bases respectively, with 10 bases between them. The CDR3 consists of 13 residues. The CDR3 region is CASSEVGRGKLFF. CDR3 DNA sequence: TGTGCCAGCAGTGAAGTGGGGCGGGGAAAACTGTTTTTT.

The CDR3 DNA reads as TGTGCCAGTAGTGCTTTGGGACAGGGGTCGGAGGAGCAGTTCTTC. Its protein is CASSALGQGSEEQFF. The gene calls are TRBV19 and TRBJ2-1, with TRBD1 identical over 10 bases. Trimming cost V 5 bases and J 10 bases; bases outside gene matches: 11. Germline V gene sequence: CDR1 LNHDA, CDR2 SQIVND (reference sequence). The CDR3 is made up of 15 amino acids.

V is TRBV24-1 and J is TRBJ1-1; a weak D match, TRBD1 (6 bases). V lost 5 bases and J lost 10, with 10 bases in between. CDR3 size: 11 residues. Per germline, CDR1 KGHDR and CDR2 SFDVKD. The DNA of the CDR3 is TGTGCCACCAGTGCGGGGGCTCGAGCTTTCTTT. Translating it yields CATSAGARAFF.

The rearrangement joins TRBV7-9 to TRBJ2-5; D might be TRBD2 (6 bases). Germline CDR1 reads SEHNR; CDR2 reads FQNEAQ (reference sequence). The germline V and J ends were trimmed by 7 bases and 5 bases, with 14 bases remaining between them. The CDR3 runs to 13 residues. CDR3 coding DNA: TGTGCCAGCATCACCTCCGGGGGTGAGACCCAGTACTTC. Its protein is CASITSGGETQYF.

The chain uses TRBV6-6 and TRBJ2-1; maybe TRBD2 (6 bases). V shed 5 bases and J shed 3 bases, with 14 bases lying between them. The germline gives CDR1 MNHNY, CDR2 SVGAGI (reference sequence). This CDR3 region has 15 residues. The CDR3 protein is CASSPFVGGYNEQFF. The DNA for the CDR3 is TGTGCCAGCAGTCCCTTTGTCGGGGGCTACAATGAGCAGTTCTTC.

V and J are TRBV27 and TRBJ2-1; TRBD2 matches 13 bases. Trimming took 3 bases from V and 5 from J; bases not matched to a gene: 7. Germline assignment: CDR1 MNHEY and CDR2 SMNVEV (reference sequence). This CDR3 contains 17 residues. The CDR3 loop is CASSFLWTSGGNNEQFF. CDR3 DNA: TGTGCCAGCAGTTTCCTTTGGACTAGCGGGGGAAACAATGAGCAGTTCTTC.

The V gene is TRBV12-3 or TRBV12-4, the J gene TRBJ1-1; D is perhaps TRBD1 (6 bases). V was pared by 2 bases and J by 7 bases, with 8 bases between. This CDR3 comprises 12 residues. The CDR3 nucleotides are TGTGCCAGCAGTTTAAGGACAGATGAAGCTTTCTTT. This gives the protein CASSLRTDEAFF.

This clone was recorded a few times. The DNA for the CDR3 is TGTGCCAGCAGTGACCCGAGGACAGGGTTTAATGAGCAGTTCTTC. This gives the protein CASSDPRTGFNEQFF. The genes are TRBV6-4 and TRBJ2-1, with 8 nucleotides matching TRBD1. The V gene end was trimmed by 2 bases and the J gene end by 7 bases; junction bases not matched to a gene: 7. The CDR3 extends over 15 amino acids. Germline values: CDR1 MRHNA, CDR2 SNTAGT.

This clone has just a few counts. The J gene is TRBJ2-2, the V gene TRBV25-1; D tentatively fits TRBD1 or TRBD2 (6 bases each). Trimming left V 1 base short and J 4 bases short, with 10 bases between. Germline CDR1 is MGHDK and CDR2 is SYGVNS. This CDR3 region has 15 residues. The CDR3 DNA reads TGTGCCAGCAGTGAATTGGGGGGCGTCACCGGGGAGCTGTTTTTT. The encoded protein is CASSELGGVTGELFF.

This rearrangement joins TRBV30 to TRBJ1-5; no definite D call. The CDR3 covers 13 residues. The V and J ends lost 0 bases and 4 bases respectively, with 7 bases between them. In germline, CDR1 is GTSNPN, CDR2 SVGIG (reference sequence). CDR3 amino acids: CAWSVAQNQPQHF. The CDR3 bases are TGTGCCTGGAGTGTAGCGCAGAATCAGCCCCAGCATTTT.

CDR3 in amino acids: CASSQGPPGTHNYGYTF. The CDR3 nucleotides are TGCGCCAGCAGCCAAGGGCCCCCCGGGACACATAACTATGGCTACACCTTC. The V gene is TRBV4-1, the J gene TRBJ1-2, with D perhaps matching TRBD1 (6 bases). This CDR3 region has 17 residues. The germline gives CDR1 MGHRA, CDR2 YSYEKL. Trimming stripped 1 base from V and 1 base from J, with 16 bases between.

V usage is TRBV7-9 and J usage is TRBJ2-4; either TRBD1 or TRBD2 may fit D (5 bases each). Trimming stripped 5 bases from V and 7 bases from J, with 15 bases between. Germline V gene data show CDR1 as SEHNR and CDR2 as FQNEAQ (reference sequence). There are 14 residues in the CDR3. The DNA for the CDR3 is TGTGCCAGCAGCCCCCGGGACCTCGGGAACATTCAGTACTTC. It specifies CASSPRDLGNIQYF.